This T cell receptor (beta chain) was profiled in a study of T cell responses to AZD1222 COVID-19 vaccine. Sequencing used immunoSEQ multiplex PCR; TCRdb keeps in-frame clones, though not all of them. The repertoire consists of over 70,000 clones, with approximately 89% occurring once and the leading ten covering roughly a tenth. The germline CDR1 and CDR2 sequences are SEHNR and FQNEAQ (reference sequence). Trimming shortened V by 5 bases and J by 6 bases, and 11 bases separated the two germline ends. The CDR3 covers 12 residues. Study-level results: It was only a handful of AZD1222 recipients who were seropositive at baseline. Repertoire sampling occurred only after the peak T cell response. The donor group comprised mostly white British people and more females; the analysis possibly underestimated clonal diversity. Epitopes outside B.1.351 and B.1.1.7 mutated regions reportedly drew nearly half of spike TCRs.

Comment on this clone: Its antigen remains unidentified.

This specimen consisted of peripheral blood, obtained 28 days after the second AZD1222 dose. This TCR came from an adult who received the AZD1222 COVID-19 vaccine. The chain has TRBV7-9 and TRBJ2-7; D tentatively reads TRBD1 or TRBD2 (5 bases each). CDR3 in amino acids: CASSPGALEQYF. The CDR3 DNA follows: TGTGCCAGCAGCCCCGGGGCACTCGAGCAGTACTTC.